This is a list of T cell receptor beta chains from one sample in a study of T cells expressing NK-cell markers. TCRdb re-called the 5' RACE reads and shows each CDR3 protein once, DNA omitted. Recorded for this sample: 500,000 to 600,000 distinct CDR3 sequences. The sequencing sample was made of blood T cells: a sorted CD56 or NKG2C T cell subset, CD4+ or CD8+ T cells, or bulk PBMC T cells (not recorded which). The receptors here all came from a man aged 18 to 29 in good health. CDR3s include the opening cysteine and the closing phenylalanine or tryptophan.

V	J	CDR3
TRBV28	TRBJ1-5	CATEGQGNQPQHF
TRBV7-9	TRBJ2-1	CASKIQGAREQFF
TRBV4-1	TRBJ2-4	CASSQGLAGGWDKNIQYF
TRBV5-6	TRBJ2-1	CASSPSLAGGIQFF
TRBV12-3/TRBV12-4	TRBJ2-5	CASRRHETQYF
TRBV20-1	TRBJ2-7	CSARDWGLAGASGGEQYF
TRBV12-3/TRBV12-4	TRBJ2-1	CATSGTGINEQFF
TRBV5-1	TRBJ2-3	CASSGQSKDTQYF
TRBV11-2	TRBJ1-3	CASSLDKQPHSGNTIYF
TRBV12-3/TRBV12-4	TRBJ1-4	CASNLGTGTSTNEKLFF
TRBV7-7	TRBJ2-7	CASSRDVSYEQYF
TRBV3-1	TRBJ1-2	CASSPTRQGSYGYTF
TRBV5-1	TRBJ2-1	CASNPEKRGEQFF
TRBV29-1	TRBJ1-1	CSVALQVVRTEAFF
TRBV5-1	TRBJ2-3	CASSFLAGGVGTDTQYF
TRBV28	TRBJ2-2	CASSAPRGAEGTGELFF
TRBV5-1	TRBJ1-1	CASSFDRADVTEAFF
TRBV5-1	TRBJ1-2	CASSPETLRGYGYTF
TRBV3-1	TRBJ2-1	CASSHASGTSENNEQFF
TRBV19	TRBJ2-2	CASSKKDHLNTGELFF
TRBV7-8	TRBJ2-7	CASSSMGGSLEQYF
TRBV4-3	TRBJ1-2	CASSEVAAYGYTF
TRBV6-1	TRBJ1-4	CASSEGRTVNEKLFF
TRBV7-3	TRBJ2-5	CASSLIAKETQYF
TRBV24-1	TRBJ2-3	CATSDSGLAGGIDTQYF
TRBV9	TRBJ2-1	CASSAGGGDEQFF
TRBV5-1	TRBJ2-3	CASSPSTTVTDTQYF
TRBV6-4	TRBJ2-2	CASRHRGNTGELFF
TRBV20-1	TRBJ2-1	CSAATWDSSYEQFF
TRBV4-3	TRBJ2-1	CASSQRAFDNEQFF
TRBV7-8	TRBJ2-1	CASSLGRQSLSYNEQFF
TRBV11-2	TRBJ1-5	CASSSWGGKEHF
TRBV7-9	TRBJ2-1	CASSLEGQLIDNEQFF
TRBV6-1	TRBJ1-2	CASSLRGAANYGYTF
TRBV12-3/TRBV12-4	TRBJ1-5	CASTTGALQPQHF
TRBV30	TRBJ1-1	CAWTTGGAGPEAFF
TRBV6-2/TRBV6-3	TRBJ2-3	CASSDPGRVTDTQYF
TRBV7-2	TRBJ2-1	CASSYRGYGNNEQFF
TRBV27	TRBJ2-5	CASSLDGSKETQYF
TRBV29-1	TRBJ2-1	CSVGQDSYNEQFF
TRBV4-2	TRBJ2-3	CASSLLAGEDTQYF
TRBV12-3/TRBV12-4	TRBJ2-1	CASSPTTGSYNEQFF